This T cell receptor beta chain originates from a study of OX40 agonist ivuxolimab in advanced cancers. Background on the study: Recorded diagnoses for dose-escalation patients were hepatocellular carcinoma, melanoma, renal cell or head and neck cancer. Study conclusions and caveats: At 0.1 to 3.0 mg/kg and by week 6, CD4+ and CD8+ T cells in the blood had expanded clonally.

This CDR3 region has 18 residues. V gave up 2 bases and J gave up 3 bases, with 22 bases separating them. Per the germline V gene, CDR1 is KGHSH and CDR2 is LQKENI. Notes on this clone: Its antigen is not known.

Sequencing was performed with immunoSEQ multiplex PCR; in TCRdb, only in-frame clones are kept and a portion is missing. In the table there are almost 65,000 clones, 83% of which are singletons. The timepoints at which blood was sampled were baseline, cycle 4 day 1, and cycle 7 day 1. V usage is TRBV18 and J usage is TRBJ1-1, with D perhaps matching TRBD1 (5 bases). Sequencing was performed on CD4+ or CD8+ T cells sorted from blood, taken in a trial of the OX40 agonist ivuxolimab. The source is an adult with an advanced solid tumor such as melanoma, head and neck, liver or kidney cancer. As DNA, the CDR3 is TGTGCCAGCTCACCAATGACAGTTCCACCCTCAGCCCACACTGAAGCTTTCTTT. Protein: CASSPMTVPPSAHTEAFF.